What follows are 29 T cell receptor beta chains derived from one specimen sequenced in a study of Graves' ophthalmopathy and Graves' hyperthyroidism. TCR beta CDR3 regions were amplified from RNA transcripts. In the first round, RT-PCR was carried out with HTBI primers, and a multiplex PCR formed the second round. Each CDR3 protein gets one entry after TCRdb re-called the multiplex PCR reads with MiXCR. The table has 600,000 to 700,000 distinct CDR3 sequences, roughly two fifths seen once. Sequencing was carried out using peripheral blood. Receptor source: an adult man with Graves' ophthalmopathy.

The V gene is TRBV6-5, the J gene TRBJ1-2; D possibly corresponds to TRBD1 (6 bases). This CDR3 is 13 amino acids long. The V gene's germline CDR1 is MNHEY and CDR2 SVGAGI. V shed 6 bases and J shed 2 bases, with 10 bases lying between them. In DNA, the CDR3 is TGTGCCAGCAGAACTGACAGGAACTATGGCTACACCTTC. It translates to CASRTDRNYGYTF.

The chain has TRBV13 and TRBJ2-5, with D perhaps matching TRBD2 (5 bases). The germline gives CDR1 PRHDT, CDR2 FYEKMQ (reference sequence). The CDR3 extends over 13 amino acids. Trimming removed 8 bases at V and 2 bases at J, with 12 bases between. The CDR3 DNA is TGTGCCAGCGGCGGAGGTCGGCAAGAGACCCAGTACTTC. Protein: CASGGGRQETQYF.

The V call is TRBV10-3, the J call TRBJ1-1; perhaps TRBD1 as D (5 bases). The CDR3 has 15 amino acids. Trimming removed 4 bases at V and 1 base at J, with 13 bases between. The germline CDR1 and CDR2 sequences are ENHRY and SYGVKD. CDR3 sequence (DNA): TGTGCCATCAGTGGGTCCCTAGGGGAGAACACTGAAGCTTTCTTT. It specifies CAISGSLGENTEAFF.

V and J are TRBV30 and TRBJ1-2; D call uncertain. Trimming left V 3 bases short and J 2 bases short, with 10 bases between. Germline CDR1 and CDR2: GTSNPN and SVGIG (reference sequence). CDR3 length: 13 residues. CDR3 coding DNA: TGTGCCTGGAGGGGCAGAGAGAACTATGGCTACACCTTC. It encodes CAWRGRENYGYTF.

There are many counts of this clonotype. The CDR3 spells CASSLAGTGGTGELFF. The CDR3 DNA reads TGCGCCAGCAGCTTGGCCGGGACAGGAGGAACCGGGGAGCTGTTTTTT. The rearrangement joins TRBV5-1 to TRBJ2-2; 8 nucleotides match TRBD1. Germline V gene lookup returns CDR1 SGHRS and CDR2 YFSETQ. This CDR3 spans 16 amino acids. V dropped 0 bases and J dropped 5; count of bases not matched to a gene: 6.

Note on this clonotype: A read error is possible here, since a much larger clone lies one base away. The chain links TRBV2 to TRBJ1-2; D gene ambiguous. The ends were cut back, 7 bases at V and 4 bases at J, with 19 bases in the middle. CDR3 length equals 15 residues. Germline V lookup: CDR1 SNHLY, CDR2 FYNNEI. The CDR3 nucleotides are TGTGCCAGCAACCCCTTTGCGGCCCAGAGCTATGGCTACACCTTC. This encodes CASNPFAAQSYGYTF. The entire variable domain, with the rest obtained from reference TRBV2 and TRBJ1-2, is as follows: EPEVTQTPSHQVTQMGQEVILRCVPISNHLYFYWYRQILGQKVEFLVSFYNNEISEKSEIFDDQFSVERPDGSNFTLKIRSTKLEDSAMYFCASNPFAAQSYGYTFGSGTRLTVV.

This clonotype appeared many times. This chain connects TRBV7-2 to TRBJ1-2, with 9 bases matching TRBD1. Germline assignment: CDR1 SGHTA and CDR2 FQGNSA. This CDR3 has 17 amino acids. After removal of 1 base from V and 7 bases from J, the junction contained 13 bases not matched to a gene. CDR3 in DNA: TGTGCCAGCAGCTTAGGAGTGCTTCATGGGACAGGGTTTGGCTACACCTTC. Protein product: CASSLGVLHGTGFGYTF.

The chain is built from TRBV10-3 and TRBJ2-7; a possible D gene is TRBD1 (6 bases). The CDR3 is 14 residues long. Germline V gene lookup returns CDR1 ENHRY and CDR2 SYGVKD. Trimming took off 6 bases at V and 1 base at J, with 13 bases between the two ends. Written as DNA, the CDR3 is TGTGCCATCAGAGCCGACAGGTCATCCTACGAGCAGTACTTC. As protein: CAIRADRSSYEQYF.

In this sample, this clonotype turned up once. The junction differs from germline at one of its ends, possibly a read error. The CDR3 region has the DNA TGTGCCATCAGTGATCGTGGGACGCTGTTTTTT. It codes for CAISDRGTLFF. This sequence joins TRBV12-3 or TRBV12-4 and TRBJ2-2; D is tentatively TRBD1 or TRBD2 (5 bases each). The CDR3 is 11 residues long.

The chain employs TRBV20-1 and TRBJ1-5; D remains ambiguous. CDR3 length: 11 residues. The V end was cut by 3 bases, the J end by 11 bases, with 11 bases between. In germline, CDR1 is DFQATT, CDR2 SNEGSKA (reference sequence). The CDR3 is CSARFIETQHF. The CDR3 DNA reads TGCAGTGCTAGGTTTATAGAGACCCAGCATTTT.

V is TRBV6-6 and J is TRBJ1-1, with 9 bases aligning to TRBD1. The CDR3 loop spans 15 amino acids. The J segment lost 10 bases and the V segment lost 4 bases, leaving 13 bases of the junction unmatched. The germline V gene encodes CDR1 MNHNY and CDR2 SVGAGI (reference sequence). The CDR3 nucleotides read TGTGCCAGCAGTTTAGGGGACAGGGCGGGAAATGGAGCTTTCTTT. Protein: CASSLGDRAGNGAFF.

This clonotype occurred many times. The V and J genes are TRBV5-1 and TRBJ2-7; a possible D gene is TRBD2 (6 bases). Per germline, CDR1 SGHRS and CDR2 YFSETQ. This CDR3 comprises 15 residues. The V and J ends lost 4 bases and 5 bases respectively, with 19 bases between them. This CDR3 reads CASSAGLNPGDEQYF. The CDR3, as DNA: TGCGCCAGCAGCGCAGGACTAAACCCCGGGGACGAGCAGTACTTC.

This clonotype showed up many times. The rearrangement joins TRBV20-1 to TRBJ2-5, with D perhaps TRBD1 (6 bases). The V and J ends lost 3 bases and 3 bases respectively, with 14 bases between them. Germline loops: CDR1 DFQATT, CDR2 SNEGSKA (reference sequence). The CDR3 has 14 amino acids. The CDR3 here is CSARSWGPKETQYF. CDR3 nucleotides: TGCAGTGCTAGGAGTTGGGGGCCCAAAGAGACCCAGTACTTC.

This clonotype was seen many times. The gene calls are TRBV5-6 and TRBJ2-7, with D unresolved. The germline CDR1 and CDR2 sequences are SGHDT and YYEEEE. V was shortened by 1 base and J by 2 bases, with 7 bases between the two germline ends. The CDR3 spans 13 residues. This chain's CDR3 is CASSLKVTYEQYF. The DNA for the CDR3 is TGTGCCAGCAGCTTGAAAGTTACCTACGAGCAGTACTTC.

The chain is built from TRBV2 and TRBJ1-4; weak D call: TRBD1 (5 bases). The V gene's germline CDR1 is SNHLY and CDR2 FYNNEI. V lost 6 bases and J 10 bases, leaving 12 bases between the germline ends. The CDR3 loop spans 12 amino acids. The CDR3 DNA sequence: TGTGCCAGCAGAGGGACCCTGGGAAAACTGTTTTTT. Protein: CASRGTLGKLFF.

The chain employs TRBV20-1 and TRBJ2-7; D not resolved. The ends were cut back, 4 bases at V and 6 bases at J, with 7 bases in the middle. Looked up from germline, CDR1 is DFQATT and CDR2 is SNEGSKA (reference sequence). The CDR3 covers 10 residues. This chain's CDR3 is CSATPREQYF. CDR3 nucleotides: TGCAGTGCTACCCCCCGCGAGCAGTACTTC.

The CDR3, as DNA: TGCAGCAGCCCAGGGACCGCTACTTATGGCTACACCTTC. Translation gives CSSPGTATYGYTF. The chain links TRBV29-1 to TRBJ1-2, with D perhaps TRBD1 (5 bases). Trimming pared 8 bases from V and 5 bases from J, leaving 18 bases between. Germline V gene sequence: CDR1 SQVTM, CDR2 ANQGSEA. The CDR3 contains 13 residues.

This clonotype was detected a few times. V and J are TRBV12-3 or TRBV12-4 and TRBJ2-7; D might be TRBD2 (6 bases). Trimming left V 5 bases short and J 12 bases short, with 14 bases between. CDR3 length equals 11 residues. CDR3 bases: TGTGCCAGCAGTAGGGGACTCCGGGCGTACTTC. Translating gives CASSRGLRAYF.

In its sample, this clonotype was seen many times. This chain uses TRBV5-1 with TRBJ1-4; D remains unclear. V was shortened by 3 bases and J by 6 bases, with 12 bases between the two germline ends. The CDR3 is made up of 14 amino acids. Looked up from germline, CDR1 is SGHRS and CDR2 is YFSETQ. CDR3 in DNA: TGCGCCAGCAGCTCGGGAGGAGAGTATGAAAAACTGTTTTTT. Translation gives CASSSGGEYEKLFF.

Comment on this clonotype: At one of its ends the junction is not consistent with the germline gene, which may arise from a read error. CDR3 protein: CASSQGWGMELSGANVLTF. CDR3 nucleotides: TGCGCCAGCAGCCAAGGTTGGGGGATGGAGTTGTCTGGGGCCAACGTCCTGACTTTC. The chain uses TRBV7-8 and TRBJ2-6, with D possibly called TRBD1 or TRBD2 (5 bases each). The CDR3 extends over 19 amino acids. The germline V gene has CDR1 SGHVS and CDR2 FQNEAQ.

There are many counts of this clonotype. This chain links TRBV9 with TRBJ2-5; D could derive from TRBD1 or TRBD2 (5 bases each). The germline CDR1 and CDR2 sequences are SGDLS and YYNGEE. The CDR3 runs to 15 residues. V was trimmed by 3 bases and J by 1 base, leaving 13 bases between them. The CDR3 bases are TGTGCCAGCAGCGAGGCCGGGGCTATCCAAGAGACCCAGTACTTC. Translated: CASSEAGAIQETQYF.

This clonotype has ten or more counts. The V gene is TRBV5-5, the J gene TRBJ2-7; 10 bases align to TRBD1. Trimming took 4 bases from V and 5 from J; bases not matched to a gene: 6. The germline gives CDR1 SGHKS, CDR2 YYEKEE (reference sequence). This CDR3 comprises 14 residues. In DNA form, the CDR3 reads TGTGCCAGCAGCGCCCGGGACAGGGGTCACGAGCAGTACTTC. Encoded protein: CASSARDRGHEQYF.

The chain recombines TRBV7-2 with TRBJ1-6, with 8 bases lining up with TRBD1. The CDR3 runs to 16 residues. V dropped 4 bases and J dropped 9; count of bases not matched to a gene: 11. Germline V gives CDR1 SGHTA, CDR2 FQGNSA. CDR3 sequence: CASSSGQAPESSPLHF. The CDR3 nucleotides read TGTGCCAGCAGCTCGGGACAGGCCCCGGAAAGTTCACCCCTCCACTTT. The full variable domain, completed using reference TRBV7-2 and TRBJ1-6, is GAGVSQSPSNKVTEKGKDVELRCDPISGHTALYWYRQSLGQGLEFLIYFQGNSAPDKSGLPSDRFSAERTGGSVSTLTIQRTQQEDSAVYLCASSSGQAPESSPLHFGNGTRLTVT.

This clonotype was observed a few times. Just one base apart from a much larger clone, this may be a read error. The chain recombines TRBV11-2 with TRBJ2-7, with TRBD1 matching 7 bases. The CDR3 consists of 14 residues. Looked up from germline, CDR1 is SGHAT and CDR2 is FQNNGV. The DNA for the CDR3 is TGTGCCAGCAGCTTTTGGGACAGAGGCTACGAGCAGTGCTTC. It is translated as CASSFWDRGYEQCF.

The table lists this clonotype with many counts. The V and J genes are TRBV4-1 and TRBJ2-7; possible D gene TRBD1, 5 bases. CDR3 length equals 15 residues. Germline V gene data show CDR1 as MGHRA and CDR2 as YSYEKL. V lost 5 bases to trimming and J lost 2 bases, with 16 bases between them. CDR3 in amino acids: CASSYATAQAYEQYF. The DNA for the CDR3 is TGCGCCAGCAGCTATGCGACAGCCCAGGCCTACGAGCAGTACTTC.

This clonotype showed up just a few times. This chain connects TRBV7-2 to TRBJ2-7, with a tentative D call TRBD2 (6 bases). From germline, CDR1 is SGHTA and CDR2 FQGNSA. The CDR3 loop spans 15 amino acids. Trimming pared 2 bases from V and 3 bases from J, leaving 14 bases between. Here the CDR3 DNA reads TGTGCCAGCAGCTTATTTGGCGGGGAACACTACGAGCAGTACTTC. Residues: CASSLFGGEHYEQYF.

The sample holds a few counts of this clonotype. The rearrangement joins TRBV7-9 to TRBJ2-3; 12 positions match TRBD2. J was trimmed by 6 bases and V by 5 bases; bases with no gene match: 6. Germline V gives CDR1 SEHNR, CDR2 FQNEAQ (reference sequence). CDR3 size: 15 residues. The CDR3 DNA reads as TGTGCCAGCAGCCCCACGACTAGCGGGAGTGATACGCAGTATTTT. Encoded protein: CASSPTTSGSDTQYF. Based on the CDR3 plus reference TRBV7-9 and TRBJ2-3, the full variable domain is DTGVSQNPRHKITKRGQNVTFRCDPISEHNRLYWYRQTLGQGPEFLTYFQNEAQLEKSRLLSDRFSAERPKGSFSTLEIQRTEQGDSAMYLCASSPTTSGSDTQYFGPGTRLTVL.

V and J are TRBV20-1 and TRBJ2-7, with a possible D match to TRBD1 (8 bases). The length of the CDR3 is 14 residues. Germline V CDR1 and CDR2: DFQATT, SNEGSKA (reference sequence). Trimming stripped 5 bases from V and 4 bases from J, with 18 bases between. The CDR3 protein is CSAHRGGGGYEQYF. The CDR3 region has the DNA TGCAGTGCTCACAGGGGGGGGGGCGGATACGAGCAGTACTTC.

The rearrangement uses TRBV7-3 and TRBJ2-2, with TRBD1 identical over 10 bases. The CDR3 sequence is 18 residues long. V lost 3 bases to trimming and J lost 4 bases; unmatched junction nucleotides: 11. Per germline, CDR1 SGHTA and CDR2 FQGTGA. For the CDR3, the DNA is TGTGCCAGCAGCTTGACTACCGGACAGGGGGTATCCACCGGGGAGCTGTTTTTT. Its translation is CASSLTTGQGVSTGELFF.